This is a list of T cell receptor beta chains from one sample in a study of blood T cell repertoires in COVID-19. Profiled with immunoSEQ multiplex PCR; TCRdb holds only in-frame clones, not every one. The sample includes about 200,000 clones, 80% to 90% of them seen just once. The sequenced sample was peripheral blood. The receptors shown here come from a man aged 55 to 70 who had recovered from COVID-19. The CDR3 runs from the conserved cysteine through the conserved F or W. D genes are given only for firm matches. Size is stated for part of the rows, as once, few or many counts, or as a class when the clone is expanded.

d_gene	abundance	v_gene	j_gene	CDR3nt	CDR3aa
NA	once	TRBV3-1/TRBV3-2	TRBJ1-1	TGTGCCAGCAGCCAAGATAGGGCTGGGGCGACTGAAGCTTTCTTT	CASSQDRAGATEAFF
TRBD1	NA	TRBV30	TRBJ1-2	TGTGCCTGGAGTGCGCAGGGGGCGCGGGGCTACACCTTC	CAWSAQGARGYTF
NA	NA	TRBV6-2/TRBV6-3	TRBJ1-4	TGTGCCAGCAGTTACGGTTGGCAGGGAGGCGAAAAACTGTTTTTT	CASSYGWQGGEKLFF
TRBD1	NA	TRBV5-5	TRBJ2-4	TGTGCCAGCAGCATAGACAGGGCGAACATTCAGTACTTC	CASSIDRANIQYF
TRBD1	once	TRBV6-5	TRBJ1-2	TGTGCCAGCAGTTACATTCCAGGACAGGCAAACTATGGCTACACCTTC	CASSYIPGQANYGYTF
NA	NA	TRBV30	TRBJ1-3	TGTGCCTGGAGGGGGGGGACCCTCTCTGGAAACACCATATATTTT	CAWRGGTLSGNTIYF
TRBD1	NA	TRBV28	TRBJ2-1	TGTGCCAGCTTTAGGGGAAGGGGGCGCTACAATGAGCAGTTCTTC	CASFRGRGRYNEQFF
NA	once	TRBV5-1	TRBJ2-5	TGCGCCAGCAGCTCCTCGCCGACAGTGAGGGGGACGACCCAGTACTTC	CASSSSPTVRGTTQYF
NA	NA	TRBV5-1	TRBJ2-3	TGCGCCAGCGCCCCCCCAACTACAGGGGATACGCAGTATTTT	CASAPPTTGDTQYF
NA	NA	TRBV6-5	TRBJ1-4	TGTGCCAGCAGTTCCGAGTTTGCAACTAATGAAAAACTGTTTTTT	CASSSEFATNEKLFF
TRBD1	NA	TRBV2	TRBJ1-5	TGTGCCAGCATGGGGGACAGGGGAAATCAGCCCCAGCATTTT	CASMGDRGNQPQHF
NA	few	TRBV4-2	TRBJ2-2	TGTGCCAGCAGCCAAGATTGGGTTCCAGGGAACACCGGGGAGCTGTTTTTT	CASSQDWVPGNTGELFF
NA	once	TRBV7-3	TRBJ2-3	TGTGCCAGCAGCTTATCCACATTTTATCAGGCAGATACGCAGTATTTT	CASSLSTFYQADTQYF
NA	once	TRBV30	TRBJ2-7	TGTGCCTGGAGTGTAAGGGGTGAGCAGTACTTC	CAWSVRGEQYF
TRBD1	NA	TRBV9	TRBJ1-1	TGTGCCAGCAGACAGGGGGCAGAAGGCACTGAAGCTTTCTTT	CASRQGAEGTEAFF
NA	NA	TRBV5-4	TRBJ1-1	TGTGCCAGCAGCCCGCCTGGCGATTGGAGTCCTGAAGCTTTCTTT	CASSPPGDWSPEAFF
TRBD2	once	TRBV7-2	TRBJ2-5	TGTGCCAGCAGCTTACAGCGGGGGGGCCTTAAAGAGACCCAGTACTTC	CASSLQRGGLKETQYF
NA	NA	TRBV5-1	TRBJ1-2	TGCGCCAGCAGCTTGGAAGGGAGAAAAGAGGGCTACACCTTC	CASSLEGRKEGYTF
NA	NA	TRBV7-8	TRBJ2-7	TGTGCCAGCAGCTTAGCGGGGACTGGGGAGCAGTACTTC	CASSLAGTGEQYF
NA	once	TRBV3-1/TRBV3-2	TRBJ1-4	TGTGCCAGCAGCCAAGAGAGCAGGGCGCACGAAAAACTGTTTTTT	CASSQESRAHEKLFF
TRBD1	NA	TRBV7-8	TRBJ1-4	TGTGCCAGCAGCTGGGTGGGGGACAGGGCCGAAAAACTGTTTTTT	CASSWVGDRAEKLFF
NA	NA	TRBV11-2	TRBJ2-7	TGTGCCAGCAGCCCACAAGCGGTTACCTACGAGCAGTACTTC	CASSPQAVTYEQYF
NA	NA	TRBV4-1	TRBJ2-2	TGCGCCAGCAGCCACAACCGGGACACTCGGAACACCGGGGAGCTGTTTTTT	CASSHNRDTRNTGELFF
TRBD1	NA	TRBV6-6	TRBJ1-5	TGTGCCAGCAGTCTAACAGGGGATCAGCCCCAGCATTTT	CASSLTGDQPQHF
TRBD2	NA	TRBV2	TRBJ2-1	TGTGCCAGCCTGTTCGCGGGAGGGCGGGGGGATGAGCAGTTCTTC	CASLFAGGRGDEQFF
TRBD1	NA	TRBV3-1/TRBV3-2	TRBJ2-1	TGTGCCAGCAGCCAAGGACAGGGGGCCACTGAGCAGTTCTTC	CASSQGQGATEQFF
TRBD1	once	TRBV11-3	TRBJ2-7	TGTGCCAGCAGCTTAGGGACAGGGTCTTCCGAGCAGTACTTC	CASSLGTGSSEQYF
TRBD1	NA	TRBV28	TRBJ1-2	TGTGCCAGCAGTCCGAACGGACAGGGTCTTATTGGCTACACCTTC	CASSPNGQGLIGYTF
NA	once	TRBV12-3/TRBV12-4	TRBJ2-5	TGTGCCAGCAGGGCAGGGTGGACCCAGTACTTC	CASRAGWTQYF
TRBD1	NA	TRBV5-1	TRBJ1-4	TGCGCCAGCAGCTTAATACAGGGGGGGAAACTGTTTTTT	CASSLIQGGKLFF
TRBD2	NA	TRBV5-1	TRBJ2-3	TGCGCCAGCAGCTTGGCTCTAGCGGGAGATCCAGATACGCAGTATTTT	CASSLALAGDPDTQYF
NA	NA	TRBV10-3	TRBJ2-5	TGTGCCATCAGTGACAGGGAGGCGACCCAGTACTTC	CAISDREATQYF
TRBD1	NA	TRBV7-9	TRBJ1-1	TGTGCCAGCACCAAGACAGGGGGCTACACTGAAGCTTTCTTT	CASTKTGGYTEAFF